This T cell receptor (beta chain) was sequenced for a study of T cells in localized non-small cell lung cancer. Study observations and caveats: Uninvolved adjacent lung showed peak T cell clonality, exceeding tumor. For the top 100 tumor clones, a median about 57 also appeared in adjacent lung.

Repertoires were generated with immunoSEQ multiplex PCR, while TCRdb's copy carries only in-frame clones and drops some. The sample has over 10,000 clones, more than 80% seen once. Details on this clone: The target antigen is unknown.

The J segment lost 2 bases and the V segment lost 6 bases, leaving 13 bases of the junction unmatched. The V gene's germline CDR1 is SGHNT and CDR2 YYREEE (reference sequence). The CDR3 totals 16 residues. The sequence was obtained from a male donor aged 60 or older with stage I squamous cell lung carcinoma. The V gene is TRBV5-4, the J gene TRBJ1-1; 7 positions agree with TRBD1. The input for sequencing was peripheral blood, taken before any cancer treatment. CDR3 protein: CASNQGQAIPNTEAFF. CDR3 nucleotide sequence: TGTGCCAGCAATCAAGGACAGGCTATCCCTAACACTGAAGCTTTCTTT.